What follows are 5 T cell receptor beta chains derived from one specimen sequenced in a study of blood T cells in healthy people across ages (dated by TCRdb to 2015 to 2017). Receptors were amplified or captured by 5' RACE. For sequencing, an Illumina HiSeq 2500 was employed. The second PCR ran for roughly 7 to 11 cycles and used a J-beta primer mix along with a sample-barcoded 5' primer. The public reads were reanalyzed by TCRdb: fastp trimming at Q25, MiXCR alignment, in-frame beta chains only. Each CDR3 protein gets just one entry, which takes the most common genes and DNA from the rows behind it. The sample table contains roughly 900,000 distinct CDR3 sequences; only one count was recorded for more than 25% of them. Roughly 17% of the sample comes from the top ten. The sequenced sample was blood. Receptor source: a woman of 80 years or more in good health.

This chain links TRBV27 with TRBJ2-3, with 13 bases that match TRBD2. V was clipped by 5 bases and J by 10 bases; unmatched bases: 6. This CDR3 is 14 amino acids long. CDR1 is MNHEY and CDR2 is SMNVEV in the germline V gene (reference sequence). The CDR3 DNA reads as TGTGCCAGCAGTCTCGGGACTAGCGGGGCGGCGCAGTATTTT. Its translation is CASSLGTSGAAQYF.

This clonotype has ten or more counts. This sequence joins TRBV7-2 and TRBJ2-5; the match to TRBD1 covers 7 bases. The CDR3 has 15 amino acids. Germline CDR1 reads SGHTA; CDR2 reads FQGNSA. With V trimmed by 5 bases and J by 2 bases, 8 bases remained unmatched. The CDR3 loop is CASSGDRAPQETQYF. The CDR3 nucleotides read TGTGCCAGCAGCGGAGACAGGGCCCCGCAAGAGACCCAGTACTTC.

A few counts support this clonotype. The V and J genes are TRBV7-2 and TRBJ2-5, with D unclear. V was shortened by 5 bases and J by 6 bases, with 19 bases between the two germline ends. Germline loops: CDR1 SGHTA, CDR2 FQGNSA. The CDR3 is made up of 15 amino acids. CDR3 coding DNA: TGTGCCAGCAGCCCCCGGACCAGTCGTGGGAAGACCCAGTACTTC. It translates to CASSPRTSRGKTQYF.

The CDR3 protein is CASSTLGTLGTEAFF. CDR3 DNA: TGTGCCAGCAGCACCCTGGGGACTCTGGGCACTGAAGCTTTCTTT. V usage is TRBV7-2 and J usage is TRBJ1-1; D may be TRBD1 (5 bases). CDR1 and CDR2 (germline): SGHTA, FQGNSA. V was shortened by 5 bases and J by 4 bases, with 17 bases between the two germline ends. This CDR3 is 15 amino acids long.

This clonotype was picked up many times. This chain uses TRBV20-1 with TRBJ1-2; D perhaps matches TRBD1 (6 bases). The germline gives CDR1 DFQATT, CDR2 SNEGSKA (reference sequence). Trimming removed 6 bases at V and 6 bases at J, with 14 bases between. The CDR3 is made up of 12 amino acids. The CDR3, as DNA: TGCAGTGCCTCGACAGGAGGGAATGGCTACACCTTC. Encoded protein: CSASTGGNGYTF.